The present T cell receptor beta chain was sequenced within a study of blood T cell repertoires in COVID-19. Across the whole study: Acute and convalescent COVID-19 specimens originated in the United States, Italy and Spain.

The germline V gene has CDR1 SNHLY and CDR2 FYNNEI. V shed 2 bases and J shed 3 bases, with 8 bases lying between them. There are 13 residues in the CDR3. As handled by the study authors: Reference gene primers were amplified, and this amplification served to estimate nucleated cell counts. Some clones are missing from TCRdb's copy, which holds only in-frame ones; the method was immunoSEQ multiplex PCR. V and J calls and clone size are as listed in that table; D and trimming were resolved from the DNA. The sample carries 300,000 to 350,000 clones, approximately 88% recorded once. Sequencing was performed on peripheral blood. The origin of this receptor is a woman aged 30 to 39 with COVID-19, enrolled during active disease. The chain combines TRBV2 with TRBJ2-7; no reliable D call. The CDR3 protein is CASSEQAYYEQYV. CDR3 in DNA: TGTGCCAGCAGTGAACAGGCTTACTACGAGCAGTACGTC.